Only a few counts were recorded for the clone carrying this T cell receptor (beta chain). Its target is not known. Time point of the sample: pre-sensitization, week 0. Treatment denoted: therapeutic diphenylcyclopropenone sensitization with weekly scalp DPC. In germline, CDR1 is SGHAT, CDR2 FQNNGV. The CDR3 length is 13 residues. Trimming removed 6 bases from V and 2 bases from J, with 10 bases in between. The data originate from a study of human T cells and chemical hapten exposure. Study background: Sensitization used 2% DPC on around 2 cm by around 2 cm upper inner arm skin. Small pooled library volume differences mainly caused per-sample TCR yield variation.

Using its own MiXCR run on the RACE reads, TCRdb lists one record per CDR3 protein. The sample records under 200,000 distinct CDR3 sequences, nearly 30% being singletons. Study-level findings and limits: Alopecia in all donors means immunity may differ from healthy individuals.

This TCR was sampled from a woman between 25 and 40 years old with alopecia areata. Some clones in this sample may be carry-over from other donors' samples. The specimen comprised whole blood, sampled in connection with sensitization to the hapten diphenylcyclopropenone (DPC). This chain links TRBV11-2 with TRBJ2-5, with TRBD2 as a possible D gene (6 bases). In nucleotides, the CDR3 is TGTGCCAGCAGGGGGAGCGGGCAAGAGACCCAGTACTTC. It codes for CASRGSGQETQYF.